This T cell receptor beta chain originates from a study of shared clonotypes between healthy human individuals. Naive CD8 cells lacked CD45RO, underwent positive selection for CCR7 and left out terminally differentiated effector memory CD45RA+ cells. Using roughly 200 ng DNA, around 30,000 T cell genomes, the sorted-subset replicate PCRs were run. Sequencing was performed with immunoSEQ multiplex PCR; in TCRdb, only in-frame clones are kept and a portion is missing. The table includes roughly 600,000 clones, more than 95% detected once. A remark on this clone: What it binds is unknown.

Overall study findings and caveats: The sampled material consisted only of blood, and tissue repertoires are likely to differ. Limitation of the genetic and exposure-history diversity represented came from the few donors.

The sequenced sample was naive CD8+ T cells sorted from blood. This TCR derives from a man aged 25-45 years in good health.

For the CDR3, the DNA is TGTGCCAGCAGACCACCCCCTGGCCAGGGGTTCGATGAGCAGTTCTTC. Its protein product is CASRPPPGQGFDEQFF. The rearrangement uses TRBV11-2 and TRBJ2-1; D is possibly TRBD1 (6 bases). The CDR3 is 16 residues long. Deletions cut 6 bases from V and 8 bases from J, with 23 bases between. CDR1 SGHAT and CDR2 FQNNGV come from the germline V gene.